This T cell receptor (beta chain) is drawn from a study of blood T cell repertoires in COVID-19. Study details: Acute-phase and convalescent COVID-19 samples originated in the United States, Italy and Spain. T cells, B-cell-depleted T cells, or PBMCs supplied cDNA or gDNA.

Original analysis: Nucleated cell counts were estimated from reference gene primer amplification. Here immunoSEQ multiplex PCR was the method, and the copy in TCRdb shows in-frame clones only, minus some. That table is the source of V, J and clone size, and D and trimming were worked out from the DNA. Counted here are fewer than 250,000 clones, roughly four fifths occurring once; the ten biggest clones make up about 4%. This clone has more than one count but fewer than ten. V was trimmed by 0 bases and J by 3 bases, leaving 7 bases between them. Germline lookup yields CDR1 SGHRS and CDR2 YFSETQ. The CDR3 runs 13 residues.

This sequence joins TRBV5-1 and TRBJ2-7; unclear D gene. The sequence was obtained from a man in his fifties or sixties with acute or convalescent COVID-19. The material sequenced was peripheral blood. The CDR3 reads CASSLGPGYEQYF. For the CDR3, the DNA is TGCGCCAGCAGCTTGGGTCCAGGCTACGAGCAGTACTTC. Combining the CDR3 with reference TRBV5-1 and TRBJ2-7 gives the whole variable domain KAGVTQTPRYLIKTRGQQVTLSCSPISGHRSVSWYQQTPGQGLQFLFEYFSETQRNKGNFPGRFSGRQFSNSRSEMNVSTLELGDSALYLCASSLGPGYEQYFGPGTRLTVT.